Sequencing of this T cell receptor (beta chain) was carried out in a study of T-cell memory formation after mild COVID-19. As for the study in general: In these data, TCR clusters were largely donor specific. Overall study results and limits: Later expanders leaned toward CD4+, whereas clones contracting from day 15 to 85 were balanced CD4/CD8. For contracting clones, CD4+ ones sat mainly in CM and EM, CD8+ in EMRA.

Note on this clonotype: What it binds is not known.

The germline V gene has CDR1 SNHLY and CDR2 FYNNEI. CDR3 size: 13 residues. Trimming at V came to 9 bases and at J to 6 bases, leaving 7 bases not matched to a gene. Each CDR3 protein gets one entry after TCRdb re-called the 5' RACE reads with MiXCR. The top ten clones hold around 13% of a sample with about 450,000 distinct CDR3 sequences, 20% to 30% of them seen once. V gene TRBV2 combines with J gene TRBJ2-7; the match to TRBD1 covers 11 bases. The sequence came from an adult woman who had mild COVID-19 (a few samples of this study predate the infection). Cell type and time point are not known. The specimen was PBMCs or a T cell subset sorted from them (not recorded which). The CDR3 DNA reads TGTGCCAGGTCGGGACAGGGGGTTTCCGAGCAGTACTTC. Translated, it gives CARSGQGVSEQYF.